The present entry profiles one T cell receptor beta chain with its context. Its cognate antigen is unknown. A sample-barcoded 5' primer and a J-beta primer mix were used in a second PCR of about 6 to 11 cycles. Each TCR beta cDNA got a 12-nucleotide random molecular identifier. TCRdb re-called the 5' RACE reads with MiXCR, one entry per CDR3 protein. The profile covers about 2 million distinct CDR3 sequences, with 40% to 55% appearing a single time and approximately 2.1% taken by the ten largest. The sample originates from a study of blood T cells in healthy people across ages. The study, taken as a whole, reports: Donor CMV status was unknown, possibly confounding expanded clonotype changes.

The source of this sequence is a woman aged 40-49 years in good health. Sequencing was done on a sample of blood.

CDR3: CASSLSRTGGFKTQYF. As DNA, the CDR3 is TGTGCCAGCAGCTTGTCCCGGACTGGCGGGTTCAAGACCCAGTACTTC. The chain combines TRBV13 with TRBJ2-5; D might be TRBD2 (5 bases). The V gene's germline CDR1 is PRHDT and CDR2 FYEKMQ (reference sequence). V gave up 3 bases and J gave up 6 bases, with 20 bases separating them. CDR3 length: 16 residues.